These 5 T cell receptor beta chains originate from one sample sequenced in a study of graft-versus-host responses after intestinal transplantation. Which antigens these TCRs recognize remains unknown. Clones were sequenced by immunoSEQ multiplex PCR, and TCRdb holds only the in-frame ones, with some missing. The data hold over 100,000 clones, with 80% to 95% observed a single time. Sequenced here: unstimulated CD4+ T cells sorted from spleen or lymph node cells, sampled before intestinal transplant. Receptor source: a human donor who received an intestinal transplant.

The CDR3 is CASSFQQTNTGELFF. The CDR3 nucleotides read TGTGCCAGCAGCTTTCAACAGACGAACACCGGGGAGCTGTTTTTT. The genes are TRBV7-9 and TRBJ2-2; D is unresolved. Germline V gene lookup returns CDR1 SEHNR and CDR2 FQNEAQ (reference sequence). The CDR3 totals 15 residues. Trimming pared 3 bases from V and 0 bases from J, leaving 8 bases between.

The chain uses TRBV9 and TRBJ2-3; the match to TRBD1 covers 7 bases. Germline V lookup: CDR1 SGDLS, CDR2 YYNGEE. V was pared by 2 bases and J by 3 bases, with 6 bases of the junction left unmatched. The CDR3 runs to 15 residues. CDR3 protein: CASSVGTVFTDTQYF. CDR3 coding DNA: TGTGCCAGCAGCGTCGGGACAGTCTTTACAGATACGCAGTATTTT.

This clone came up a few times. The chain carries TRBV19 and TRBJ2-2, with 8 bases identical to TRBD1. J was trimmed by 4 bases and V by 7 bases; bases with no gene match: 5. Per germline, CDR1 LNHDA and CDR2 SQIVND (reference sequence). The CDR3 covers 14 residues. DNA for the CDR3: TGTGCCAGTACCCTCGACAGGGGCACCGGGGAGCTGTTTTTT. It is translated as CASTLDRGTGELFF.

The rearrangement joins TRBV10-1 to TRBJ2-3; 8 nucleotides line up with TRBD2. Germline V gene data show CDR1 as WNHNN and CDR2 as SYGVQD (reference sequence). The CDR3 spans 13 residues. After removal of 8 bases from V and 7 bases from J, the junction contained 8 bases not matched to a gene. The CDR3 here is CASGSGMGNTQYF. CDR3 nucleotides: TGCGCCAGCGGTAGCGGGATGGGAAATACGCAGTATTTT.

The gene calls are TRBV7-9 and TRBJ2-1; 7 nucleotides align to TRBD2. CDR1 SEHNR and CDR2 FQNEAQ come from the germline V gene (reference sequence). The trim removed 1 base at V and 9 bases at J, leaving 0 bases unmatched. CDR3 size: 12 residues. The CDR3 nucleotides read TGTGCCAGCAGCTTAGGGGAGGGTGAGCAGTTCTTC. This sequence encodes CASSLGEGEQFF.